This T cell receptor beta chain was captured by sequencing in a study of control samples from healthy donors and cancer patients. Clones were read by immunoSEQ multiplex PCR, and TCRdb kept only the in-frame ones, dropping some. Of under 450,000 clones in the sample, approximately 90% are singletons; the top ten hold 6% to 7%. This clonotype was sampled from a man aged 35-49 years with head and neck cancer. Sequencing was done on a sample of PBMCs.

The DNA for the CDR3 is TGTGCCAGCAGCTCACAGGGTATTAATTCACCCCTCCACTTT. It is translated as CASSSQGINSPLHF. V is TRBV28 and J is TRBJ1-6; TRBD1 is a possible D gene (6 bases). CDR1 MDHEN and CDR2 SYDVKM come from the germline V gene. This CDR3 contains 14 residues. V shed 6 bases and J shed 6 bases, with 12 bases lying between them. The variable domain in full, completed from reference TRBV28 and TRBJ1-6, reads DVKVTQSSRYLVKRTGEKVFLECVQDMDHENMFWYRQDPGLGLRLIYFSYDVKMKEKGDIPEGYSVSREKKERFSLILESASTNQTSMYLCASSSQGINSPLHFGNGTRLTVT.